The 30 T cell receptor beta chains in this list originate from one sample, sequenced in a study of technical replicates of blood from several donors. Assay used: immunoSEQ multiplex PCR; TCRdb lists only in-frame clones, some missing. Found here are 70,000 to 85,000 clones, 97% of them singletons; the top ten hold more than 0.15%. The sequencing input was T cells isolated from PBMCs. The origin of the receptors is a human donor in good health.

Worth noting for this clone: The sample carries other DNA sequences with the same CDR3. CDR3 amino acids: CASSPGTVYEQYF. In DNA form, the CDR3 reads TGTGCCAGCTCACCGGGGACAGTGTACGAGCAGTACTTC. The rearrangement uses TRBV18 and TRBJ2-7, with 7 bases aligning to TRBD1. This CDR3 comprises 13 residues. V trimming: 3 bases; J trimming: 4 bases; junction bases outside the gene matches: 3. Per germline, CDR1 KGHSH and CDR2 LQKENI.

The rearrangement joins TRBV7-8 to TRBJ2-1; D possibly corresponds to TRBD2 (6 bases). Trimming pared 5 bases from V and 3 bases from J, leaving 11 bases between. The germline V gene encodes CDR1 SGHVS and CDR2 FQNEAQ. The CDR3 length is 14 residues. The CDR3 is CASSTGGRYNEQFF. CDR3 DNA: TGTGCCAGCAGCACCGGGGGACGCTACAATGAGCAGTTCTTC.

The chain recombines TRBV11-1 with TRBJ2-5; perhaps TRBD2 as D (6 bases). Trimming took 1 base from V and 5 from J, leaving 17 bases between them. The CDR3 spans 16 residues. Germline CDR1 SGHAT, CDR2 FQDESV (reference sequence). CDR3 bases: TGTGCCAGCAGCTTAGGAACTAGCCTCCTAACTGAGACCCAGTACTTC. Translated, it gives CASSLGTSLLTETQYF.

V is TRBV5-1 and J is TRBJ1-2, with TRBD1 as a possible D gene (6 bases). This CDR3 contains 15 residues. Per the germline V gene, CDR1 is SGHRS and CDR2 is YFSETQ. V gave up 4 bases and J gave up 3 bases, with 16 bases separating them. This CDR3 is CASSKGQGRDYGYTF. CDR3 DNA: TGCGCCAGCAGCAAGGGACAAGGGAGAGACTATGGCTACACCTTC.

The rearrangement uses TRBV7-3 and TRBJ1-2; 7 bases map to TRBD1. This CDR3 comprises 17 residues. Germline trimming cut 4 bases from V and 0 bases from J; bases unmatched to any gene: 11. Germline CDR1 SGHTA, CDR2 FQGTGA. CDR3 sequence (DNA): TGTGCCAGCAGCTCCTCTGGAAACAGGGGTACTAACTATGGCTACACCTTC. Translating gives CASSSSGNRGTNYGYTF.

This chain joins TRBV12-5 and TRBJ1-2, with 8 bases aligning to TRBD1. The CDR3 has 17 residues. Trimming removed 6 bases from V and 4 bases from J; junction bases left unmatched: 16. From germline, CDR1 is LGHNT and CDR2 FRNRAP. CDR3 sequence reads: CASGWGPKGQGGYGYTF. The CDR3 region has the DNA TGTGCTAGTGGCTGGGGGCCCAAAGGACAGGGCGGCTATGGCTACACCTTC. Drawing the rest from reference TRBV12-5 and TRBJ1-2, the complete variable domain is DARVTQTPRHKVTEMGQEVTMRCQPILGHNTVFWYRQTMMQGLELLAYFRNRAPLDDSGMPKDRFSAEMPDATLATLKIQPSEPRDSAVYFCASGWGPKGQGGYGYTFGSGTRLTVV.

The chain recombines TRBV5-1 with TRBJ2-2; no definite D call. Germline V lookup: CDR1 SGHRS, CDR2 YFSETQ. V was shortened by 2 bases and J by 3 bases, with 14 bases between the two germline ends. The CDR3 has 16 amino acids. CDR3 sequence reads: CASSLTVARDTGELFF. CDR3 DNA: TGCGCCAGCAGCTTAACAGTGGCGAGAGACACCGGGGAGCTGTTTTTT.

The CDR3 is CASSPASSYETQYF. DNA for the CDR3: TGCGCCAGCAGCCCCGCGTCTAGCTACGAGACCCAGTACTTC. The genes are TRBV5-1 and TRBJ2-5, with D maybe TRBD2 (5 bases). The V gene's germline CDR1 is SGHRS and CDR2 YFSETQ. This CDR3 comprises 14 residues. V was cut by 4 bases and J by 5 bases, with 15 bases left in between.

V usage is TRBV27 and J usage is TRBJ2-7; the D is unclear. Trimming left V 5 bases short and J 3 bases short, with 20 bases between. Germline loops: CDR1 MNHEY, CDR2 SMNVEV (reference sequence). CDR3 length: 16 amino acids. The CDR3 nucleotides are TGTGCCAGCAGTCCCCTCTCCTTAACGGAGCTCTACGAGCAGTACTTC. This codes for CASSPLSLTELYEQYF.

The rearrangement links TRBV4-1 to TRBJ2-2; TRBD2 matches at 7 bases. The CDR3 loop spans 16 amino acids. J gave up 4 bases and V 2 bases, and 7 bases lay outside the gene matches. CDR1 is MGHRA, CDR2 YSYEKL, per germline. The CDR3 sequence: CASSQPGLGFTGELFF. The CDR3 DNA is TGCGCCAGCAGCCAACCCGGACTAGGATTCACCGGGGAGCTGTTTTTT.

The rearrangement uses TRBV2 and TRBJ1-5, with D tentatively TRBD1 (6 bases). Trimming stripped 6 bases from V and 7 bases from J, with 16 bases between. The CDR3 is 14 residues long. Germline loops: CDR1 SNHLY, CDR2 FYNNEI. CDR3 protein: CASRYRASGQPQHF. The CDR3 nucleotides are TGTGCCAGCAGATACAGGGCGTCAGGCCAGCCCCAGCATTTT.

The CDR3 loop is CASSPRTGGGYGYTF. The CDR3 bases are TGTGCCAGCAGTCCACGGACAGGGGGAGGGTATGGCTACACCTTC. The genes are TRBV27 and TRBJ1-2; 10 positions match TRBD1. The J segment lost 5 bases and the V segment lost 5 bases, leaving 8 bases of the junction unmatched. CDR1 MNHEY and CDR2 SMNVEV come from the germline V gene (reference sequence). This CDR3 region has 15 residues.

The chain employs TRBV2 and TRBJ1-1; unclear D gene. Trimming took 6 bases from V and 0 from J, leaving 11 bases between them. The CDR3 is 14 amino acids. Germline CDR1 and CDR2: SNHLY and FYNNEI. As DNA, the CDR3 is TGTGCCAGCAGACTCTCCGGTGTGAACACTGAAGCTTTCTTT. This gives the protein CASRLSGVNTEAFF.

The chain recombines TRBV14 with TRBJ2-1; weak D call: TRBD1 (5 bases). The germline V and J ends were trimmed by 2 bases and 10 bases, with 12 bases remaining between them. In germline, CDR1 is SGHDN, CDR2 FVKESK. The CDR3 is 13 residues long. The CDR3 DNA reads TGTGCCAGCAGCCAAATAAGGGGAAGGGAGCAGTTCTTC. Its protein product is CASSQIRGREQFF.

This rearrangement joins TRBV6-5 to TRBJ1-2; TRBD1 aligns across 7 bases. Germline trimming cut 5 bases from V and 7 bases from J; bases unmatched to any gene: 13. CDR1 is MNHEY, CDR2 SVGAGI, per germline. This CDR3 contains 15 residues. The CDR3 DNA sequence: TGTGCCAGCAGTCTAGATGGGGCAGGGGGAGGTGGCTACACCTTC. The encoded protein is CASSLDGAGGGGYTF.

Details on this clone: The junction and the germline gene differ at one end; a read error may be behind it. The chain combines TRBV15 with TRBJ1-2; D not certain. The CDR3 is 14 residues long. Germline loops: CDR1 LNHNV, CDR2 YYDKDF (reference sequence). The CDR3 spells CASSRGGQNYGYTF. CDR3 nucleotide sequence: TGTGCCTCCAGCAGAGGTGGGCAAAACTATGGCTACACCTTC.

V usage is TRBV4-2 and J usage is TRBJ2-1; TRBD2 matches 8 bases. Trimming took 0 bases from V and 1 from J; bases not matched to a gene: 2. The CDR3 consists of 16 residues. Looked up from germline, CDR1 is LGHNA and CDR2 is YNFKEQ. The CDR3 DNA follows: TGTGCCAGCAGCCAAGAAGCGGGGGTATCCTACAATGAGCAGTTCTTC. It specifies CASSQEAGVSYNEQFF.

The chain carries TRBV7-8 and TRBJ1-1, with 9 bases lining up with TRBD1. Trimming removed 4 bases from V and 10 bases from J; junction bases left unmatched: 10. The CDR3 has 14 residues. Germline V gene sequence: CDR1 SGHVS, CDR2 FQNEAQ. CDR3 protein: CASSSKQGALRAFF. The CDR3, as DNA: TGTGCCAGCAGCTCAAAACAGGGGGCGCTAAGAGCTTTCTTT. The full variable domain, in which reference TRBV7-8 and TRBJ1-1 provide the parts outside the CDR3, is GAGVSQSPRYKVAKRGQDVALRCDPISGHVSLFWYQQALGQGPEFLTYFQNEAQLDKSGLPSDRFFAERPEGSVSTLKIQRTQQEDSAVYLCASSSKQGALRAFFGQGTRLTVV.

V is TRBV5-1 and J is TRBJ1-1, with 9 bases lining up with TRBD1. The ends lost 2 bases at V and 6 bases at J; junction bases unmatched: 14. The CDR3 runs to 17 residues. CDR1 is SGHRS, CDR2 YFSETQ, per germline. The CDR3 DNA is TGCGCCAGCAGCTTCCCCGATTCCGGACAGGGGCCTGCTGAAGCTTTCTTT. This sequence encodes CASSFPDSGQGPAEAFF.

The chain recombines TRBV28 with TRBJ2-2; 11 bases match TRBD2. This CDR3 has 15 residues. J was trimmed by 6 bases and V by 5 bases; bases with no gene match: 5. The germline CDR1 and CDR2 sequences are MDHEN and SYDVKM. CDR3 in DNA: TGTGCCAGCAGTACTAGCGGGAGAATCCCCGGGGAGCTGTTTTTT. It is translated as CASSTSGRIPGELFF. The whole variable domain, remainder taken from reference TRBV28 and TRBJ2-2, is DVKVTQSSRYLVKRTGEKVFLECVQDMDHENMFWYRQDPGLGLRLIYFSYDVKMKEKGDIPEGYSVSREKKERFSLILESASTNQTSMYLCASSTSGRIPGELFFGEGSRLTVL.

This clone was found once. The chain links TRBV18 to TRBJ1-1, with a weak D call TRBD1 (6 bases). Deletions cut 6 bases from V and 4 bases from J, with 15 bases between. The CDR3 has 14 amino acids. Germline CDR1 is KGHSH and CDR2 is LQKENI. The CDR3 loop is CASSPTNRVTEAFF. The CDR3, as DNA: TGTGCCAGCTCTCCGACGAACAGGGTCACTGAAGCTTTCTTT.

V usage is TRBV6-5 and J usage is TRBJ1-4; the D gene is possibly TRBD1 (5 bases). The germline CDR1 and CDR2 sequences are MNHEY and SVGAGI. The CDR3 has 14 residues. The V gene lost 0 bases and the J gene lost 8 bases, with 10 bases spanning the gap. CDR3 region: CASSYSGQVEKLFF. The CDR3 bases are TGTGCCAGCAGTTACTCGGGGCAAGTGGAAAAACTGTTTTTT.

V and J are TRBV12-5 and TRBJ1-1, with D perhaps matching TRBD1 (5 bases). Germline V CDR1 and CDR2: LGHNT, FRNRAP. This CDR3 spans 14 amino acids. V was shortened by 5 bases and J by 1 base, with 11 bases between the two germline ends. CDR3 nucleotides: TGTGCTAGTGGTCTAACTACAGGGAACACTGAAGCTTTCTTT. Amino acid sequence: CASGLTTGNTEAFF.

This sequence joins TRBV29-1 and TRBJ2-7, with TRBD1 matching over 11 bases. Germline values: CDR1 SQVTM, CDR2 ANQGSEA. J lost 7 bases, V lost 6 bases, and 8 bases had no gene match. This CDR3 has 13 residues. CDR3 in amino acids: CSVVGQGAGEQYF. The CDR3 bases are TGCAGCGTGGTTGGACAGGGGGCGGGGGAGCAGTACTTC.

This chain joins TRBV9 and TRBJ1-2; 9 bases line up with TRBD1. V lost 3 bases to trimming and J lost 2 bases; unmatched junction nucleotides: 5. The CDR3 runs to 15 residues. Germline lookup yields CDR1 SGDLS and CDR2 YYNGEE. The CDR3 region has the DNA TGTGCCAGCAGCGATCCGGACAGGGGAAACTATGGCTACACCTTC. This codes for CASSDPDRGNYGYTF. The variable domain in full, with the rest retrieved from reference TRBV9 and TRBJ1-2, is DSGVTQTPKHLITATGQRVTLRCSPRSGDLSVYWYQQSLDQGLQFLIQYYNGEERAKGNILERFSAQQFPDLHSELNLSSLELGDSALYFCASSDPDRGNYGYTFGSGTRLTVV.

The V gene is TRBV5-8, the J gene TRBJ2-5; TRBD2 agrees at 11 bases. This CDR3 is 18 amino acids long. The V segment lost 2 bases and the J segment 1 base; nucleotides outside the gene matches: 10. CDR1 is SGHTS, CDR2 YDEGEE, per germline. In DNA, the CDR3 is TGTGCCAGCAGCTTTCTACTAGCGGGAGTCTCGACCCAAGAGACCCAGTACTTC. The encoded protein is CASSFLLAGVSTQETQYF.

The CDR3 here is CASSYRTGTSEKLFF. DNA for the CDR3: TGTGCCAGCAGTTACAGGACAGGGACTTCGGAAAAACTGTTTTTT. This chain uses TRBV6-5 with TRBJ1-4; the match to TRBD1 covers 8 bases. The CDR3 length is 15 residues. Trimming removed 2 bases from V and 8 bases from J; junction bases left unmatched: 7. Per germline, CDR1 MNHEY and CDR2 SVGAGI.

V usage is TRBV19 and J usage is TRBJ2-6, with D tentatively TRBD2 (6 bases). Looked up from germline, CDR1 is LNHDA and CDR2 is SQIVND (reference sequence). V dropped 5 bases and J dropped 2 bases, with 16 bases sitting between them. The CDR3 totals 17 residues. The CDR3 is CASSYTAAGTGANVLTF. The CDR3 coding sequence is TGTGCCAGTAGTTACACGGCGGCGGGGACTGGGGCCAACGTCCTGACTTTC.

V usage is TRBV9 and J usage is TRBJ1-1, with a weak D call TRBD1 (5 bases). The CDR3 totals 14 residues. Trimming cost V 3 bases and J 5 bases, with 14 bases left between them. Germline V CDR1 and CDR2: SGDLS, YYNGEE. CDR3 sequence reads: CASSEEGGVTEAFF. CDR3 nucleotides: TGTGCCAGCAGCGAGGAGGGAGGGGTGACTGAAGCTTTCTTT.

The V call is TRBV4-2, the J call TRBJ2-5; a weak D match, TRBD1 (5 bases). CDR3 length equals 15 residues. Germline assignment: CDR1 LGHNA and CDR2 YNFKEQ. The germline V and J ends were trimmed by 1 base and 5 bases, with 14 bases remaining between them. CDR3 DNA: TGTGCCAGCAGCCAAGGGTCAGGGCTGTTGGAGACCCAGTACTTC. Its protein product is CASSQGSGLLETQYF.